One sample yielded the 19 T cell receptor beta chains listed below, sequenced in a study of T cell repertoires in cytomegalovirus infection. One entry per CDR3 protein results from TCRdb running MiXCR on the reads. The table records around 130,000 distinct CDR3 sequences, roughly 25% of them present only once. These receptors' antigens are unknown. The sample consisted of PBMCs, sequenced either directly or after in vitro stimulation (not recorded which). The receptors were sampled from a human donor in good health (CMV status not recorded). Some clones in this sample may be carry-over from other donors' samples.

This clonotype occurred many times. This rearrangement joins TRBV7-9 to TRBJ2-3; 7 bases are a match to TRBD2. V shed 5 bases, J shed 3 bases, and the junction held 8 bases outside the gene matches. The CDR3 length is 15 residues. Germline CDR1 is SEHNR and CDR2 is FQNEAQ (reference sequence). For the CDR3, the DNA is TGTGCCAGCAGCCCACCTAGCGGTTCAACAGATACGCAGTATTTT. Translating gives CASSPPSGSTDTQYF.

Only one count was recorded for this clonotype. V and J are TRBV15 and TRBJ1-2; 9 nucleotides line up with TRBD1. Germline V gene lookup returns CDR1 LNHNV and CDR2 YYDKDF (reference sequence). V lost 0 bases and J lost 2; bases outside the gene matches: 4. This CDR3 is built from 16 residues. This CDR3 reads CATSRDLGQGNYGYTF. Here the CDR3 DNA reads TGTGCCACCAGCAGAGATCTCGGACAGGGGAACTATGGCTACACCTTC.

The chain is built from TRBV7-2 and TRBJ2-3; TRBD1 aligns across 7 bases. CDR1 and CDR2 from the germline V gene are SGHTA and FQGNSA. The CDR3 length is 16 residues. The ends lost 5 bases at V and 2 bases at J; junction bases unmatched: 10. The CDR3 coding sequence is TGTGCCAGCAGCCTACACGGGACAGACCCCACAGATACGCAGTATTTT. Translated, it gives CASSLHGTDPTDTQYF.

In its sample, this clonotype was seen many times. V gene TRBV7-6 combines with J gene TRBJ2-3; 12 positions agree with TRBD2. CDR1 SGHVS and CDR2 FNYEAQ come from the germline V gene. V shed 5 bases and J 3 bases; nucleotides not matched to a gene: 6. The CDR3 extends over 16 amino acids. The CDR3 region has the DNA TGTGCCAGCAGCGTGGGACTAGCGGGCCAGACAGATACGCAGTATTTT. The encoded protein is CASSVGLAGQTDTQYF.

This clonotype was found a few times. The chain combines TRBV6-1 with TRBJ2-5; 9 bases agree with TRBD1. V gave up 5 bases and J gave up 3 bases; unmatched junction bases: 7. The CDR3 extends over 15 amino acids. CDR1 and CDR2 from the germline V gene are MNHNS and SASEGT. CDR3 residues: CASSTAGTGKETQYF. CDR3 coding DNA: TGTGCCAGCAGTACCGCCGGGACAGGGAAAGAGACCCAGTACTTC.

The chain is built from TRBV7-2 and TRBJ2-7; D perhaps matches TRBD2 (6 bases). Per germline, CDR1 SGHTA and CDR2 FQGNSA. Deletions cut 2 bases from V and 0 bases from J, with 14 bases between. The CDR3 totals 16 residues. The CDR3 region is CASSLPLGGTSYEQYF. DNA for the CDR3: TGTGCCAGCAGCTTACCCCTCGGCGGGACCTCCTACGAGCAGTACTTC.

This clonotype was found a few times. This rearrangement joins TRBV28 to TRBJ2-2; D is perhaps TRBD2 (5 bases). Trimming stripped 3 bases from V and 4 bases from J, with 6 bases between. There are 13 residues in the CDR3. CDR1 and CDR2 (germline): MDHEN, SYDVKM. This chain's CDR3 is CASSFEGTGELFF. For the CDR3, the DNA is TGTGCCAGCAGTTTTGAGGGCACCGGGGAGCTGTTTTTT.

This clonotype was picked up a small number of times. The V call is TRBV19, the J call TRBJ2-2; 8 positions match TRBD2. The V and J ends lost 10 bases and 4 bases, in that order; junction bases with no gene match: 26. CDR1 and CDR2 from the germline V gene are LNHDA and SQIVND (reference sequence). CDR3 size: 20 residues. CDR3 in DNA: TGTGCCAAAACGGTCCTGCGTTTAGGTTCAGCGGGAGACGCCACCGGGGAGCTGTTTTTT. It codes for CAKTVLRLGSAGDATGELFF. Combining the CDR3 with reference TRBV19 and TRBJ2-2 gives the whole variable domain DGGITQSPKYLFRKEGQNVTLSCEQNLNHDAMYWYRQDPGQGLRLIYYSQIVNDFQKGDIAEGYSVSREKKESFPLTVTSAQKNPTAFYLCAKTVLRLGSAGDATGELFFGEGSRLTVL.

DNA for the CDR3: TGTGCCACCAGTGATTTGGATGTCAGGGAACGTCAGCCCCAGCATTTT. Translation: CATSDLDVRERQPQHF. V and J are TRBV24-1 and TRBJ1-5; D perhaps matches TRBD1 (5 bases). This CDR3 contains 16 residues. The V end lost 0 bases, the J end lost 6 bases, and 14 bases lay between the germline ends. Germline V gene data show CDR1 as KGHDR and CDR2 as SFDVKD.

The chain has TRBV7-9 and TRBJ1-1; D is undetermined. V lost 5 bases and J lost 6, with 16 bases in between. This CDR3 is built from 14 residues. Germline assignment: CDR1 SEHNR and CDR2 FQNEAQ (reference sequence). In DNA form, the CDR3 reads TGTGCCAGCAGCCCCGGGCCGGTAGTTGCTGAAGCTTTCTTT. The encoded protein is CASSPGPVVAEAFF.

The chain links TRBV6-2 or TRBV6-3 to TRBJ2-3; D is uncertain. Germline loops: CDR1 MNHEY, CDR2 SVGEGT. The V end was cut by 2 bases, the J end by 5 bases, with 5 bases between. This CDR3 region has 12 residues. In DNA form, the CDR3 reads TGTGCCAGCAGTTACATCGGAGATACGCAGTATTTT. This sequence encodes CASSYIGDTQYF.

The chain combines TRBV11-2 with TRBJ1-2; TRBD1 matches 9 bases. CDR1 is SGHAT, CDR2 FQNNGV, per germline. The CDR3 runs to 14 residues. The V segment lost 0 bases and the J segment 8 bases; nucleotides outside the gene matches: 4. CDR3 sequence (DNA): TGTGCCAGCAGCTTAGAAGGGACAGGGTGGGGCTACACCTTC. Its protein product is CASSLEGTGWGYTF.

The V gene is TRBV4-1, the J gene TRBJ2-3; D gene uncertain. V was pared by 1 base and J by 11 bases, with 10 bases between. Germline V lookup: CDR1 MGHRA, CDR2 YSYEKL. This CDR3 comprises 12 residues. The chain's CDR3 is CASSQAERVQYF. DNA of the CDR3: TGCGCCAGCAGCCAAGCAGAGCGAGTGCAGTATTTT.

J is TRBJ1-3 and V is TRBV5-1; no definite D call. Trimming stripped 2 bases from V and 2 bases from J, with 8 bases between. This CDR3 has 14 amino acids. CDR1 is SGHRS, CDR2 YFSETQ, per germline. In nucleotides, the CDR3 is TGCGCCAGCAGCTTTTCCGGGGCTGGAAACACCATATATTTT. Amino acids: CASSFSGAGNTIYF.

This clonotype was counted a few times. The CDR3 loop reads CASSLGQMGFTGELFF. The CDR3, as DNA: TGTGCCAGCAGCTTAGGTCAGATGGGATTCACCGGGGAGCTGTTTTTT. The chain uses TRBV7-2 and TRBJ2-2; unclear D gene. Per germline, CDR1 SGHTA and CDR2 FQGNSA. The CDR3 loop spans 16 amino acids. Trimming left V 1 base short and J 4 bases short, with 13 bases between.

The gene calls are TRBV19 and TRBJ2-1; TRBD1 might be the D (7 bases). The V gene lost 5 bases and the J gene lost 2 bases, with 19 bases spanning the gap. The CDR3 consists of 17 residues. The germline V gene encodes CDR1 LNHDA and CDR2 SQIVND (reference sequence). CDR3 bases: TGTGCCAGTAGTTCCCGGGACTCAAGGGGGCCCTACAATGAGCAGTTCTTC. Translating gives CASSSRDSRGPYNEQFF. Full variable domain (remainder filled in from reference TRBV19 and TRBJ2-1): DGGITQSPKYLFRKEGQNVTLSCEQNLNHDAMYWYRQDPGQGLRLIYYSQIVNDFQKGDIAEGYSVSREKKESFPLTVTSAQKNPTAFYLCASSSRDSRGPYNEQFFGPGTRLTVL.

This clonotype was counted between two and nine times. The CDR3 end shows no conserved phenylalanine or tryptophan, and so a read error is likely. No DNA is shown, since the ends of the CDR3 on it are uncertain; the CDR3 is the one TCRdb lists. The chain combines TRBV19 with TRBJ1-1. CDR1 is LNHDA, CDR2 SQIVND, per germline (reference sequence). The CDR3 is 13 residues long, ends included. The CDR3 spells CASSNQVGGGTST.

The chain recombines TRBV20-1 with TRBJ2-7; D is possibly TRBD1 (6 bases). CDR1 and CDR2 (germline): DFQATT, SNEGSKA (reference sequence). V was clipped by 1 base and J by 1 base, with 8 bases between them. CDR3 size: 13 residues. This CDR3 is CSARGDISYEQYF. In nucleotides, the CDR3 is TGCAGTGCTAGAGGGGACATATCCTACGAGCAGTACTTC.

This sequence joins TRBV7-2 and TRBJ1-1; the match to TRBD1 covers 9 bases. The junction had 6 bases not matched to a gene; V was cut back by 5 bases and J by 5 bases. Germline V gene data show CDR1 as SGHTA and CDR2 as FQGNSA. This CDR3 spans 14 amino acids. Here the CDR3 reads CASSRGQGRTEAFF. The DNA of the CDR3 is TGTGCCAGCAGCAGGGGACAGGGAAGGACTGAAGCTTTCTTT. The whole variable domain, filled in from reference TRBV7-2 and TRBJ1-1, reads GAGVSQSPSNKVTEKGKDVELRCDPISGHTALYWYRQSLGQGLEFLIYFQGNSAPDKSGLPSDRFSAERTGGSVSTLTIQRTQQEDSAVYLCASSRGQGRTEAFFGQGTRLTVV.